This record concerns one TCR beta chain sequence. This entry belongs to a study of blood T cell repertoires in COVID-19. Assay: immunoSEQ multiplex PCR; the TCRdb copy retains only in-frame clones and omits some. The sample records approximately 150,000 clones, 75% to 90% being singletons. With V trimmed by 3 bases and J by 6 bases, 10 bases remained unmatched. The germline gives CDR1 SGHRS, CDR2 YFSETQ. The CDR3 runs 15 residues. V usage is TRBV5-1 and J usage is TRBJ2-3; the match to TRBD2 covers 7 bases. Sequencing input: peripheral blood. This sequence originates from a man aged 45-65 years who had recovered from COVID-19. CDR3 protein: CASSSFAGDVDTQYF. Written as DNA, the CDR3 is TGCGCCAGCAGCTCCTTTGCGGGGGATGTGGATACGCAGTATTTT.